This TCR beta chain was documented in a study of CD8 T cells in ankylosing spondylitis. Per germline, CDR1 GTSNPN and CDR2 SVGIG (reference sequence). The CDR3 loop spans 12 amino acids. V lost 3 bases and J 1 base, leaving 6 bases between the germline ends. MiXCR, applied by TCRdb to the 5' RACE reads, yields one record per CDR3 protein. The table includes 350,000 to 450,000 distinct CDR3 sequences, around 26% detected once. Study results and caveats: A TCR beta motif made of 7 to 9 highly homologous variants seemed typical of ankylosing spondylitis blood. CD8+ disease-linked clones were present at relatively low frequencies in blood.

This clonotype was found a few times. Its antigen is unknown. The sequence was collected from a male donor with ankylosing spondylitis. Sample: blood, either unsorted or a sorted T cell fraction (not recorded which). The V call is TRBV30, the J call TRBJ1-1; D gene ambiguous. The CDR3, as DNA: TGTGCCTGGAGCCAGGAGAACACTGAAGCTTTCTTT. Its protein is CAWSQENTEAFF.